The text below deals with one T cell receptor beta chain. The CDR3 length is 13 residues. V was clipped by 7 bases and J by 2 bases, with 9 bases between them. Original analysis: Estimation of nucleated cell counts was performed using reference gene primer amplification. Data came from immunoSEQ multiplex PCR; TCRdb stores just in-frame clones and leaves some out. V, J and clone size are taken as reported in that table, and D and trimming were inferred from the DNA itself. The table records tens of thousands of clones, approximately 78% of them present only once. This sample is part of a study of blood T cell repertoires in COVID-19. Study in general: From the United States, Italy and Spain came samples of acute and convalescent COVID-19.

This chain links TRBV12-3 or TRBV12-4 with TRBJ1-5; D possibly corresponds to TRBD1 (5 bases). The origin of this receptor is a man between 65 and 79 years old with acute or convalescent COVID-19. Sequencing was done on a sample of peripheral blood. CDR3 coding DNA: TGTGCCAGCACCTTACAGGGCAATCAGCCCCAGCATTTT. Translating it yields CASTLQGNQPQHF.